Shown below are 9 T cell receptor beta chains from a single sample sequenced in a study of T-cell reconstitution after alpha-beta-depleted transplantation in children. Using unique molecular identifiers, the investigators prepared the TCRbeta library. Using its own MiXCR run on the PCR reads, TCRdb lists one record per CDR3 protein. The sample lists 280,000 or so distinct CDR3 sequences; roughly 11% were seen once. The sample consisted of peripheral blood, taken 180 days after TCRalphabeta/CD19-depleted stem cell transplant. Every receptor here comes from a male patient aged 2 to 9 who had a stem cell transplant for chronic granulomatous disease, so the T cells may come from the graft donor.

On this clonotype itself: A clone one base away is much larger, so this may be a read error. The chain has TRBV5-1 and TRBJ1-1, with D uncertain. Germline CDR1 reads SGHRS; CDR2 reads YFSETQ. The CDR3 consists of 14 residues. The CDR3 here is CASSPRAVNTEDFF. The CDR3 DNA reads as TGCGCCAGCAGCCCAAGGGCCGTGAACACTGAAGATTTCTTT. Filled out from reference TRBV5-1 and TRBJ1-1, the complete variable domain reads KAGVTQTPRYLIKTRGQQVTLSCSPISGHRSVSWYQQTPGQGLQFLFEYFSETQRNKGNFPGRFSGRQFSNSRSEMNVSTLELGDSALYLCASSPRAVNTEDFFGQGTRLTVV.

This clonotype was detected ten times or more. The rearrangement links TRBV7-9 to TRBJ1-1, with unresolved D. Between the trimmed V and J ends, which lost 5 bases and 3 bases, there was a span of 10 bases. The CDR3 covers 13 residues. Germline V lookup: CDR1 SEHNR, CDR2 FQNEAQ (reference sequence). The chain's CDR3 is CASSQNTDTEAFF. In DNA, the CDR3 is TGTGCCAGCAGCCAGAATACGGACACTGAAGCTTTCTTT.

This clonotype has ten or more counts. The chain couples TRBV29-1 to TRBJ2-5, with 8 bases fitting TRBD2. The J segment lost 4 bases and the V segment lost 3 bases, leaving 4 bases of the junction unmatched. The CDR3 extends over 13 amino acids. Germline CDR1 SQVTM, CDR2 ANQGSEA. For the CDR3, the DNA is TGCAGCGTTGAGGTAGCGGGACCAGAGACCCAGTACTTC. It translates to CSVEVAGPETQYF.

This clonotype was observed many times. The V gene is TRBV12-3 or TRBV12-4, the J gene TRBJ1-1, with D possibly matching TRBD1 (6 bases). The ends were cut back, 5 bases at V and 7 bases at J, with 17 bases in the middle. This CDR3 comprises 14 residues. The CDR3 DNA follows: TGTGCCAGCAGTCAGGGGAGGGGAATAGGTGAAGCTTTCTTT. This translates into CASSQGRGIGEAFF.

This clonotype was detected many times. This rearrangement joins TRBV11-2 to TRBJ2-3; D is perhaps TRBD2 (6 bases). Between the trimmed V and J ends, which lost 1 base and 2 bases, there was a span of 19 bases. The CDR3 is 18 residues long. Germline V gene data show CDR1 as SGHAT and CDR2 as FQNNGV. The CDR3 here is CASSLVSFGGGLTDTQYF. The CDR3 coding sequence is TGTGCCAGCAGCTTAGTTTCGTTCGGGGGAGGCCTCACAGATACGCAGTATTTT.

This clonotype turned up a few times. J is TRBJ1-1 and V is TRBV18; no definite D call. Germline CDR1 reads KGHSH; CDR2 reads LQKENI. The germline V and J ends were trimmed by 6 bases and 3 bases, with 8 bases remaining between them. The CDR3 totals 12 residues. The DNA of the CDR3 is TGTGCCAGCTCCCCATCAGACACTGAAGCTTTCTTT. This gives the protein CASSPSDTEAFF.

The CDR3 region has the DNA TGTGCCAGCAGCTTAACGGGGGGCCCTGAGGAGACCCAGTACTTC. Its translation is CASSLTGGPEETQYF. V and J are TRBV7-3 and TRBJ2-5; D could derive from TRBD1 or TRBD2 (6 bases each). This CDR3 has 15 amino acids. CDR1 is SGHTA and CDR2 is FQGTGA in the germline V gene. V shed 0 bases and J shed 5 bases, with 13 bases lying between them.

In regard to this clonotype: This could be a read error, since a much larger clone is one nucleotide away. The chain uses TRBV7-3 and TRBJ2-3, with D possibly TRBD2 on 5 matching bases. Deletions cut 5 bases from V and 5 bases from J, with 14 bases between. The CDR3 is made up of 14 amino acids. Germline values: CDR1 SGHTA, CDR2 FQGTGA. The DNA of the CDR3 is TGTGCCAGCAGCGCTGCTCTGGGAGAAGATACGCAGTATTTT. This codes for CASSAALGEDTQYF.

This clonotype was found many times. This chain joins TRBV12-3 or TRBV12-4 and TRBJ2-1; 9 nucleotides align to TRBD1. Trimming at V came to 6 bases and at J to 7 bases, leaving 10 bases not matched to a gene. This CDR3 is built from 15 residues. As DNA, the CDR3 is TGTGCCAGCAGAGATTCCGGGACAGGGTCGAATGAGCAGTTCTTC. Protein: CASRDSGTGSNEQFF.